What follows describes a single T cell receptor (beta chain). Its antigen is as yet unknown. Autoimmune disease history or systemic immunosuppression barred patients. These data come from a study of OX40 agonist ivuxolimab in advanced cancers. Study context: Among those treated, three patients had partial responses, one with hepatocellular carcinoma and two with cutaneous melanoma. Study results and limitations: There was clonal expansion of CD4+ and CD8+ blood T cells by week 6 at 0.1 to 3.0 mg/kg.

V lost 6 bases to trimming and J lost 3 bases; unmatched junction nucleotides: 5. This CDR3 is built from 15 residues. Germline V gives CDR1 SGHTA, CDR2 FQGNSA. The assay was immunoSEQ multiplex PCR, and TCRdb's table has in-frame clones only and misses some. The sample has almost 80,000 clones, around 90% seen once. The sequence was obtained from an adult with an advanced solid tumor such as melanoma, head and neck, liver or kidney cancer. Source: CD4+ or CD8+ T cells sorted from blood, taken in a trial of the OX40 agonist ivuxolimab. V usage is TRBV7-2 and J usage is TRBJ2-1; TRBD2 matches 10 bases. For the CDR3, the DNA is TGTGCCAGCAGAAGAAGCGGGAGGGTCTACAATGAGCAGTTCTTC. Encoded protein: CASRRSGRVYNEQFF.